These 8 T cell receptor beta chains came from one sample sequenced in a study of T cell responses to AZD1222 COVID-19 vaccine. The data were produced by immunoSEQ multiplex PCR, yet TCRdb's version contains in-frame clones alone and is incomplete. The sample records around 150,000 clones, around 90% being singletons. The material was peripheral blood, obtained 28 days after the second AZD1222 dose. These receptors all come from an adult who received the AZD1222 COVID-19 vaccine.

The CDR3 region is CASSFSGGGDTGELFF. CDR3 sequence (DNA): TGCGCCAGCAGCTTTAGTGGCGGGGGAGACACCGGGGAGCTGTTTTTT. This chain links TRBV5-1 with TRBJ2-2; 7 positions agree with TRBD2. The CDR3 has 16 residues. From germline, CDR1 is SGHRS and CDR2 YFSETQ. V was clipped by 2 bases and J by 3 bases; unmatched bases: 7.

The chain links TRBV2 to TRBJ2-3; D is unresolved. Germline V lookup: CDR1 SNHLY, CDR2 FYNNEI. This CDR3 region has 16 residues. Trimming removed 3 bases at V and 1 base at J, with 14 bases between. CDR3 coding DNA: TGTGCCAGCAGTGAGGGCCACCGCCCTGGCACAGATACGCAGTATTTT. Its protein product is CASSEGHRPGTDTQYF.

The chain combines TRBV4-3 with TRBJ2-7, with 7 bases aligning to TRBD1. The CDR3 covers 17 residues. CDR1 is LGHNA, CDR2 YSLEER, per germline. The V segment lost 0 bases and the J segment 3 bases; nucleotides outside the gene matches: 11. The CDR3, as DNA: TGCGCCAGCAGCCAAGATTGGTTGGGACAGTCCCTCTACGAGCAGTACTTC. Amino acid sequence: CASSQDWLGQSLYEQYF.

V gene TRBV18 combines with J gene TRBJ2-1; no clear D. Germline V gene sequence: CDR1 KGHSH, CDR2 LQKENI. Trimming took 3 bases from V and 5 from J, leaving 11 bases between them. The CDR3 is 14 residues long. CDR3 region: CASSPTTRDNEQFF. The CDR3 DNA sequence: TGTGCCAGCTCACCCACAACTCGGGACAATGAGCAGTTCTTC.

The chain has TRBV3-1 (or the pseudogene TRBV3-2) and TRBJ1-1; TRBD1 might be the D (5 bases). V was clipped by 4 bases and J by 1 base, with 16 bases between them. Germline CDR1 and CDR2: LGHDT and YNNKEL (reference sequence). The CDR3 loop spans 16 amino acids. The CDR3 DNA sequence: TGTGCCAGCAGCCCAAACCGACAGACGGCGAACACTGAAGCTTTCTTT. Its translation: CASSPNRQTANTEAFF.

V and J are TRBV11-2 and TRBJ2-3; D gene unclear. V shed 1 base and J shed 5 bases, with 1 base lying between them. This CDR3 has 11 residues. The V gene's germline CDR1 is SGHAT and CDR2 FQNNGV. CDR3 DNA sequence: TGTGCCAGCAGCTTAGTAGATACGCAGTATTTT. This sequence encodes CASSLVDTQYF.

This rearrangement joins TRBV7-9 to TRBJ1-2; D remains unclear. Trimming stripped 1 base from V and 0 bases from J, with 9 bases between. This CDR3 has 15 amino acids. CDR1 is SEHNR, CDR2 FQNEAQ, per germline (reference sequence). CDR3 sequence: CASSLGGGPNYGYTF. The CDR3 DNA is TGTGCCAGCAGCTTAGGCGGCGGTCCTAACTATGGCTACACCTTC.

The chain couples TRBV29-1 to TRBJ1-3; tentative D call: TRBD1 (5 bases). In germline, CDR1 is SQVTM, CDR2 ANQGSEA. The CDR3 runs 15 residues. V lost 6 bases and J 2 bases, leaving 17 bases between the germline ends. The CDR3 reads CSVAVKGRAGNTIYF. The CDR3 bases are TGCAGCGTCGCAGTGAAGGGGCGGGCTGGAAACACCATATATTTT.